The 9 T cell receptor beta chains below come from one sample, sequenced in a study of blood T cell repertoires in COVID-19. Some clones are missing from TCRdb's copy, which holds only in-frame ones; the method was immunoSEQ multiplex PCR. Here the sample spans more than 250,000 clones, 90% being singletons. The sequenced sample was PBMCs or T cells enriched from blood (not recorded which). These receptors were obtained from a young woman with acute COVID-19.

CDR3 residues: CAGKTGGTEAFF. The CDR3 bases are TGTGCCGGTAAGACAGGGGGGACTGAAGCTTTCTTT. The chain joins TRBV28 to TRBJ1-1, with TRBD1 identical over 9 bases. The V gene end was trimmed by 11 bases and the J gene end by 5 bases; junction bases not matched to a gene: 6. This CDR3 is built from 12 residues. Germline CDR1 reads MDHEN; CDR2 reads SYDVKM.

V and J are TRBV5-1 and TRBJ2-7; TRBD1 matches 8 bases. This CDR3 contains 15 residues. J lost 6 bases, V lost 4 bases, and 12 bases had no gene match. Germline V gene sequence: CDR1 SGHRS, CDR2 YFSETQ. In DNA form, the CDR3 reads TGCGCCAGCAGCCCCGATAAAGGACAGGGAGGCGAGCAGTACTTC. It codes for CASSPDKGQGGEQYF. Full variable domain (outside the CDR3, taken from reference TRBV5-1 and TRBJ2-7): KAGVTQTPRYLIKTRGQQVTLSCSPISGHRSVSWYQQTPGQGLQFLFEYFSETQRNKGNFPGRFSGRQFSNSRSEMNVSTLELGDSALYLCASSPDKGQGGEQYFGPGTRLTVT.

The CDR3, as DNA: TGTGCCAGCAGTACAAACGGACTGATATATGGCTACACCTTC. Its translation: CASSTNGLIYGYTF. The chain carries TRBV28 and TRBJ1-2, with D unclear. The CDR3 contains 14 residues. Trimming removed 5 bases from V and 5 bases from J, with 15 bases in between. Germline lookup yields CDR1 MDHEN and CDR2 SYDVKM.

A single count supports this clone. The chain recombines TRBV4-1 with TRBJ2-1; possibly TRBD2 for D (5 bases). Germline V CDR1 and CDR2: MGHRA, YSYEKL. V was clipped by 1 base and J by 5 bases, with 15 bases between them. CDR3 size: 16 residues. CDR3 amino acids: CASSQGASRRNNEQFF. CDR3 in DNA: TGCGCCAGCAGCCAAGGGGCTAGCAGGAGAAACAATGAGCAGTTCTTC.

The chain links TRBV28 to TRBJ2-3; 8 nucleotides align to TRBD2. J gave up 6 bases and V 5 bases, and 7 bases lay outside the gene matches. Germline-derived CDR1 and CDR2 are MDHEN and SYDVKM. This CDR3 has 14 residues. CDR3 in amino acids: CASSPGTSSDTQYF. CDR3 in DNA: TGTGCCAGCAGTCCCGGGACTAGTTCGGATACGCAGTATTTT.

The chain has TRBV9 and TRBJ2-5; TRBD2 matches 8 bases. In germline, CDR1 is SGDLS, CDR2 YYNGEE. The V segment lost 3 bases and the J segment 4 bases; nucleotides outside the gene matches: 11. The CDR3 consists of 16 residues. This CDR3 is CASSEGGLAWGETQYF. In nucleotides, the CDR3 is TGTGCCAGCAGCGAAGGCGGACTAGCATGGGGAGAGACCCAGTACTTC.

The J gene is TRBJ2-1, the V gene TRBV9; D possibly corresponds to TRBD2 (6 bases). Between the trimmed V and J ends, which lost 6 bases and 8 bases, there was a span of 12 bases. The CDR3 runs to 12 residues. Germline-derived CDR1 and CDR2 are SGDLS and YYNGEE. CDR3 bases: TGTGCCAGCACTCGGGACTCCGATGAGCAGTTCTTC. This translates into CASTRDSDEQFF.

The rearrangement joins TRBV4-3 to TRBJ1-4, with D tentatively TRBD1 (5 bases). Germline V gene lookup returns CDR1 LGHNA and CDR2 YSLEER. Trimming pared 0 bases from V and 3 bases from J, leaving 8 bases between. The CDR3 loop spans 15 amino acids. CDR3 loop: CASSQDRAANEKLFF. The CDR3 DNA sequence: TGCGCCAGCAGCCAAGACAGGGCGGCTAATGAAAAACTGTTTTTT.

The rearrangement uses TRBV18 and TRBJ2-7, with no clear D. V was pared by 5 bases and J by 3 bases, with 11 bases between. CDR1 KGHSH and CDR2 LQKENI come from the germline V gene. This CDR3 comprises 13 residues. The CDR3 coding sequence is TGTGCCAGCTCAGCAGTATCGGGCTACGAGCAGTACTTC. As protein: CASSAVSGYEQYF.